This T cell receptor beta chain emerged from a study of T-cell memory formation after mild COVID-19. Findings and limits, study-wide: The appearance of some responding clones in pre-infection memory suggested that cross-reactive memory joined. Researchers report contracting CD4+ clones mostly in CM and EM, with CD8+ clones in EMRA.

As to this clonotype: Antigen unknown.

TCR alpha and TCR beta cDNA libraries carrying sample barcodes and UMIs came from 5'RACE with constant-segment primers. TCRdb reanalysed the 5' RACE reads using MiXCR and keeps one entry per CDR3 protein. The sample has over 500,000 distinct CDR3 sequences, approximately 15% seen once. Trimming removed 0 bases at V and 1 base at J, with 9 bases between. The CDR3 has 16 amino acids. CDR1 is KGHDR, CDR2 SFDVKD, per germline. The material sequenced was PBMCs or a T cell subset sorted from them (not recorded which). The chain joins TRBV24-1 to TRBJ2-1, with D unclear. The TCR comes from an adult woman who had mild COVID-19 (a few samples of this study predate the infection). Cell type and time point are not known. CDR3 nucleotides: TGTGCCACCAGTGATTTGTTGGGGTCGTCCTACAATGAGCAGTTCTTC. This gives the protein CATSDLLGSSYNEQFF.